This T cell receptor (beta chain) comes out of a study of blood T cell repertoires in COVID-19. CDR3 length: 15 residues. V gave up 4 bases and J gave up 0 bases, with 11 bases separating them. Germline lookup yields CDR1 MNHEY and CDR2 SVGEGT. As originally analysed: Estimation of nucleated cell counts was performed using reference gene primer amplification. The table came from immunoSEQ multiplex PCR; TCRdb's copy has only in-frame clones and leaves some out. V, J and clone size derive from that table, while D and trimming were established from the DNA sequence. The sample holds around 59,000 clones, less than 80% seen once.

The receptor was derived from a human donor in a cohort sampled during active COVID-19. This chain connects TRBV6-2 or TRBV6-3 to TRBJ2-3; D is uncertain. The sequenced sample was peripheral blood. Here the CDR3 DNA reads TGTGCCAGCAGTTTGGGCAGTTCTAGCACAGATACGCAGTATTTT. Translation: CASSLGSSSTDTQYF.